This TCR beta chain originates from a study of long-term antiretroviral therapy in people with HIV. The immunoSEQ assay was v3.0, run at survey level. Sequencing used immunoSEQ multiplex PCR; TCRdb keeps in-frame clones, though not all of them. In the table there are tens of thousands of clones, about 95% of which are singletons. The specimen comprised unsorted PBMCs, sampled 5.3 years after starting antiretroviral therapy. This TCR was recovered from a man between 45 and 60 years old with HIV.

CDR3 residues: CASSRDGYGYTF. The CDR3 nucleotides are TGTGCCAGCAGCCGGGACGGGTATGGCTACACCTTC. The gene calls are TRBV7-9 and TRBJ1-2; D possibly corresponds to TRBD1 (5 bases). The CDR3 extends over 12 amino acids. Germline loops: CDR1 SEHNR, CDR2 FQNEAQ (reference sequence). V was clipped by 5 bases and J by 5 bases, with 9 bases between them.